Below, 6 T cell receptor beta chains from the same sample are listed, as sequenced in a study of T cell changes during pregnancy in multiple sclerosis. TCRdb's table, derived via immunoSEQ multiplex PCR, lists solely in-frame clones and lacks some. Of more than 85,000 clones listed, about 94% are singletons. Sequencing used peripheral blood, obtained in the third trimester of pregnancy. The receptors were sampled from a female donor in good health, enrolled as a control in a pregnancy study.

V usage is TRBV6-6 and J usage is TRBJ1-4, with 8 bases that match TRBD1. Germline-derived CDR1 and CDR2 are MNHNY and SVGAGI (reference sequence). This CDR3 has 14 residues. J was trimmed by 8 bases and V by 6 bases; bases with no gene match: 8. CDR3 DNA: TGTGCCAGCAGGAGTCAGGGGGCTAGCGAAAAACTGTTTTTT. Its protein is CASRSQGASEKLFF.

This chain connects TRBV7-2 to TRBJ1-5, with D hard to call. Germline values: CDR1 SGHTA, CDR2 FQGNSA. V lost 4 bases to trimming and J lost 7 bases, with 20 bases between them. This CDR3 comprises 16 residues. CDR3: CASSSTRGGLGQPQHF. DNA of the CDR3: TGTGCCAGCAGCTCCACACGGGGAGGGCTTGGGCAGCCCCAGCATTTT.

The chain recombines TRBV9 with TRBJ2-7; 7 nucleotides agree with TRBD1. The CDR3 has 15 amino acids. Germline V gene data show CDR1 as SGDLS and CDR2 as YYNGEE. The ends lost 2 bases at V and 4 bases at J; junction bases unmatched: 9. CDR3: CASSVGTVPGYEQYF. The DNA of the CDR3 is TGTGCCAGCAGCGTTGGGACAGTTCCAGGGTACGAGCAGTACTTC.

The CDR3 region is CASSLLTGTGGREQYF. In DNA form, the CDR3 reads TGTGCCAGCAGTTTATTAACCGGGACAGGGGGCCGCGAGCAGTACTTC. The chain employs TRBV27 and TRBJ2-7; 12 positions agree with TRBD1. The CDR3 runs to 16 residues. V was clipped by 1 base and J by 6 bases; unmatched bases: 7. Germline CDR1 MNHEY, CDR2 SMNVEV (reference sequence).

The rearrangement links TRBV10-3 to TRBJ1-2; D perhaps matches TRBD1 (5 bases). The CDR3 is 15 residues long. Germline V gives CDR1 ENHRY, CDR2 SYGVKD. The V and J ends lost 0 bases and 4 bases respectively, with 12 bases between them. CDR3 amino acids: CAISESSGWAYGYTF. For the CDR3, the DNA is TGTGCCATCAGTGAGTCTTCAGGGTGGGCCTATGGCTACACCTTC.

Here the CDR3 reads CASSLGRDEQFF. CDR3 DNA: TGTGCCAGCAGTCTCGGGAGGGATGAGCAGTTCTTC. The chain employs TRBV2 and TRBJ2-1, with 8 bases matching TRBD2. This CDR3 comprises 12 residues. J was trimmed by 8 bases and V by 5 bases; bases with no gene match: 2. In germline, CDR1 is SNHLY, CDR2 FYNNEI.